These 21 T cell receptor beta chains originate from one sample sequenced in a study of blood T cell repertoires in COVID-19. Profiled with immunoSEQ multiplex PCR; TCRdb holds only in-frame clones, not every one. The sample has 130,000 to 150,000 clones, approximately 91% seen once. Input material: peripheral blood. The receptors were sampled from a man in his forties or fifties with active or convalescent COVID-19.

This clone was seen many times. V is TRBV5-1 and J is TRBJ1-1; D possibly corresponds to TRBD1 (5 bases). Germline V gene sequence: CDR1 SGHRS, CDR2 YFSETQ. The CDR3 runs 16 residues. V was shortened by 4 bases and J by 3 bases, with 19 bases between the two germline ends. The CDR3 coding sequence is TGCGCCAGCAGCCCACAGGCGGGGCAGACCCACACTGAAGCTTTCTTT. Protein sequence: CASSPQAGQTHTEAFF. Full variable domain (missing parts from reference TRBV5-1 and TRBJ1-1): KAGVTQTPRYLIKTRGQQVTLSCSPISGHRSVSWYQQTPGQGLQFLFEYFSETQRNKGNFPGRFSGRQFSNSRSEMNVSTLELGDSALYLCASSPQAGQTHTEAFFGQGTRLTVV.

This clone is a singleton in its sample. The V gene is TRBV18, the J gene TRBJ1-5; D not resolved. The CDR3 length is 14 residues. Deletions cut 3 bases from V and 6 bases from J, with 12 bases between. Germline loops: CDR1 KGHSH, CDR2 LQKENI. CDR3 amino acids: CASSPVGESQPQHF. CDR3 nucleotides: TGTGCCAGCTCACCGGTGGGAGAGAGTCAGCCCCAGCATTTT. Filled out from reference TRBV18 and TRBJ1-5, the complete variable domain reads NAGVMQNPRHLVRRRGQEARLRCSPMKGHSHVYWYRQLPEEGLKFMVYLQKENIIDESGMPKERFSAEFPKEGPSILRIQQVVRGDSAAYFCASSPVGESQPQHFGDGTRLSIL.

This clone turned up a few times. This chain connects TRBV4-1 to TRBJ2-4; TRBD1 aligns across 10 bases. CDR3 size: 17 residues. Germline-derived CDR1 and CDR2 are MGHRA and YSYEKL. V was pared by 4 bases and J by 2 bases, with 8 bases of the junction left unmatched. CDR3 nucleotides: TGCGCCAGCAGCCCGCAAGACAGGGGGCTTTCCAAAAACATTCAGTACTTC. Amino acid sequence: CASSPQDRGLSKNIQYF.

This clone was recorded only once. The gene calls are TRBV28 and TRBJ2-7; tentatively, D is TRBD1 (5 bases). CDR3 length: 14 residues. V was pared by 2 bases and J by 2 bases, with 10 bases between. Looked up from germline, CDR1 is MDHEN and CDR2 is SYDVKM. The CDR3 region has the DNA TGTGCCAGCAGTTTACCGGCAGGGACCTACGAGCAGTACTTC. Amino acids: CASSLPAGTYEQYF. Filled out from reference TRBV28 and TRBJ2-7, the complete variable domain reads DVKVTQSSRYLVKRTGEKVFLECVQDMDHENMFWYRQDPGLGLRLIYFSYDVKMKEKGDIPEGYSVSREKKERFSLILESASTNQTSMYLCASSLPAGTYEQYFGPGTRLTVT.

This rearrangement joins TRBV28 to TRBJ2-2, with 7 bases aligning to TRBD2. V dropped 3 bases and J dropped 0; count of bases not matched to a gene: 10. In germline, CDR1 is MDHEN, CDR2 SYDVKM. The CDR3 covers 18 residues. In DNA, the CDR3 is TGTGCCAGCAGTTTGAGGCTCGGGACTAAGACGAACACCGGGGAGCTGTTTTTT. Its protein product is CASSLRLGTKTNTGELFF.

The rearrangement links TRBV10-3 to TRBJ2-4, with 7 positions matching TRBD2. Trimming took 2 bases from V and 0 from J; bases not matched to a gene: 1. The CDR3 is 15 residues long. Per germline, CDR1 ENHRY and CDR2 SYGVKD. CDR3 sequence: CAISEAGVAKNIQYF. The CDR3 DNA follows: TGTGCCATCAGTGAGGCGGGGGTAGCCAAAAACATTCAGTACTTC.

The V and J genes are TRBV14 and TRBJ2-1; 14 nucleotides line up with TRBD2. The CDR3 totals 17 residues. Looked up from germline, CDR1 is SGHDN and CDR2 is FVKESK. Germline trimming cut 1 base from V and 7 bases from J; bases unmatched to any gene: 6. The DNA for the CDR3 is TGTGCCAGCAGCCAAGGGACTAGCGGGAGGTTGCGGAATGAGCAGTTCTTC. Its translation: CASSQGTSGRLRNEQFF. Full variable domain (rest looked up from reference TRBV14 and TRBJ2-1): EAGVTQFPSHSVIEKGQTVTLRCDPISGHDNLYWYRRVMGKEIKFLLHFVKESKQDESGMPNNRFLAERTGGTYSTLKVQPAELEDSGVYFCASSQGTSGRLRNEQFFGPGTRLTVL.

This rearrangement joins TRBV6-5 to TRBJ1-2; TRBD1 matches at 8 bases. V dropped 7 bases and J dropped 8; count of bases not matched to a gene: 9. The CDR3 length is 13 residues. CDR1 and CDR2 from the germline V gene are MNHEY and SVGAGI. The CDR3 sequence: CASNTRGRGGYTF. CDR3 sequence (DNA): TGTGCCAGCAACACCAGGGGGCGCGGCGGCTACACCTTC.

The genes are TRBV6-5 and TRBJ1-1; D possibly corresponds to TRBD1 (5 bases). This CDR3 contains 14 residues. Germline assignment: CDR1 MNHEY and CDR2 SVGAGI. V was cut by 6 bases and J by 0 bases, with 11 bases left in between. CDR3 sequence (DNA): TGTGCCAGCAGAAATGGACACTTGAACACTGAAGCTTTCTTT. It yields the protein CASRNGHLNTEAFF.

The chain recombines TRBV6-1 with TRBJ1-1; D uncertain. CDR3 length equals 12 residues. The V and J ends lost 3 bases and 3 bases respectively, with 5 bases between them. Germline CDR1 is MNHNS and CDR2 is SASEGT. CDR3: CASSEGHTEAFF. CDR3 nucleotide sequence: TGTGCCAGCAGTGAGGGCCACACTGAAGCTTTCTTT.

The rearrangement links TRBV6-5 to TRBJ2-7; the match to TRBD1 covers 10 bases. The trim removed 4 bases at V and 2 bases at J, leaving 5 bases unmatched. This CDR3 has 15 residues. CDR1 is MNHEY, CDR2 SVGAGI, per germline. The CDR3, as DNA: TGTGCCAGCAGTTTGGGACAGGGGATAACCTACGAGCAGTACTTC. Translation: CASSLGQGITYEQYF.

For the CDR3, the DNA is TGTGCCAGCAGATACGACAGCAGCTCCTACGAGCAGTACTTC. Its protein product is CASRYDSSSYEQYF. This sequence joins TRBV6-5 and TRBJ2-7; maybe TRBD1 (5 bases). This CDR3 comprises 14 residues. V was pared by 6 bases and J by 0 bases, with 12 bases between. The germline V gene encodes CDR1 MNHEY and CDR2 SVGAGI.

V gene TRBV6-1 combines with J gene TRBJ2-3; D is undetermined. Germline CDR1 is MNHNS and CDR2 is SASEGT. This CDR3 is built from 11 residues. Deletions cut 5 bases from V and 4 bases from J, with 4 bases between. CDR3 nucleotide sequence: TGTGCCAGCAGTAGAGCAGATACGCAGTATTTT. It specifies CASSRADTQYF.

The gene calls are TRBV9 and TRBJ2-7, with 7 bases fitting TRBD2. Looked up from germline, CDR1 is SGDLS and CDR2 is YYNGEE. This CDR3 has 16 amino acids. The junction had 10 bases not matched to a gene; V was cut back by 0 bases and J by 4 bases. The CDR3 region is CASSVASSAGVYEQYF. CDR3 sequence (DNA): TGTGCCAGCAGCGTAGCTTCGAGTGCGGGAGTGTACGAGCAGTACTTC. The complete variable domain, with remaining parts taken from reference TRBV9 and TRBJ2-7, reads DSGVTQTPKHLITATGQRVTLRCSPRSGDLSVYWYQQSLDQGLQFLIQYYNGEERAKGNILERFSAQQFPDLHSELNLSSLELGDSALYFCASSVASSAGVYEQYFGPGTRLTVT.

The J gene is TRBJ1-5, the V gene TRBV30; D is possibly TRBD1 (6 bases). V was trimmed by 2 bases and J by 0 bases, leaving 11 bases between them. The CDR3 totals 15 residues. From germline, CDR1 is GTSNPN and CDR2 SVGIG (reference sequence). The CDR3 reads CAWSKGQNSNQPQHF. The CDR3 nucleotides read TGTGCCTGGAGTAAAGGACAGAATAGCAATCAGCCCCAGCATTTT.

J is TRBJ2-7 and V is TRBV5-4, with 9 bases fitting TRBD1. The J segment lost 3 bases and the V segment lost 0 bases, leaving 4 bases of the junction unmatched. The CDR3 totals 15 residues. Germline values: CDR1 SGHNT, CDR2 YYREEE (reference sequence). As DNA, the CDR3 is TGTGCCAGCAGCTTGGCCGGGACAGGGATCTACGAGCAGTACTTC. It translates to CASSLAGTGIYEQYF.

This chain uses TRBV7-6 with TRBJ2-7; 10 nucleotides line up with TRBD2. The junction had 0 bases not matched to a gene; V was cut back by 4 bases and J by 0 bases. The CDR3 is made up of 14 amino acids. Germline V gene data show CDR1 as SGHVS and CDR2 as FNYEAQ. CDR3 loop: CASSSSGSSYEQYF. The CDR3 DNA reads as TGTGCCAGCAGCTCTAGCGGGAGCTCCTACGAGCAGTACTTC.

The chain couples TRBV5-1 to TRBJ2-2; D call uncertain. V dropped 6 bases and J dropped 3 bases, with 9 bases sitting between them. CDR1 is SGHRS, CDR2 YFSETQ, per germline. The CDR3 covers 13 residues. In nucleotides, the CDR3 is TGCGCCAGCACGCCAGGTGACACCGGGGAGCTGTTTTTT. This sequence encodes CASTPGDTGELFF.

The genes are TRBV19 and TRBJ1-1; 7 nucleotides align to TRBD1. CDR1 and CDR2 (germline): LNHDA, SQIVND (reference sequence). Trimming took 7 bases from V and 1 from J; bases not matched to a gene: 9. The CDR3 has 15 residues. The CDR3 sequence: CASIYGGTANTEAFF. CDR3 nucleotide sequence: TGTGCCAGTATTTACGGCGGGACAGCGAACACTGAAGCTTTCTTT. The full variable domain, rest sourced from reference TRBV19 and TRBJ1-1, is DGGITQSPKYLFRKEGQNVTLSCEQNLNHDAMYWYRQDPGQGLRLIYYSQIVNDFQKGDIAEGYSVSREKKESFPLTVTSAQKNPTAFYLCASIYGGTANTEAFFGQGTRLTVV.

This sequence joins TRBV10-3 and TRBJ1-5, with D perhaps TRBD1 (5 bases). CDR1 is ENHRY and CDR2 is SYGVKD in the germline V gene. The CDR3 loop spans 15 amino acids. Trimming took 10 bases from V and 0 from J, leaving 16 bases between them. The CDR3, as DNA: TGTGCCACTGGGGCCGGGGGAAATAGCAATCAGCCCCAGCATTTT. Encoded protein: CATGAGGNSNQPQHF.

V is TRBV28 and J is TRBJ1-2, with D possibly being TRBD1 (5 bases). V was shortened by 6 bases and J by 4 bases, with 9 bases between the two germline ends. The CDR3 has 12 amino acids. The germline CDR1 and CDR2 sequences are MDHEN and SYDVKM. Here the CDR3 reads CASRPQGYGYTF. CDR3 bases: TGTGCCAGCAGGCCCCAGGGCTATGGCTACACCTTC.